This T cell receptor beta chain stems from a study of cytomegalovirus exposure and HLA in healthy donors. V lost 6 bases to trimming and J lost 8 bases, with 19 bases between them. The germline gives CDR1 MRHNA, CDR2 SNTAGT. CDR3 length equals 14 residues. The PCR ran on 60 Vbeta and 13 Jbeta primers. The data were produced by immunoSEQ multiplex PCR, yet TCRdb's version contains in-frame clones alone and is incomplete. Of about 120,000 clones listed, roughly 80% are singletons. The sample taken for sequencing was PBMCs. The V and J genes are TRBV6-4 and TRBJ1-1, with a tentative D call TRBD1 (6 bases). The source is a man between 25 and 39 years old in good health and CMV-seropositive. The DNA for the CDR3 is TGTGCCAGCAGACACAGGGAAGGCGAGGCGGAAGCTTTCTTT. Residues: CASRHREGEAEAFF.